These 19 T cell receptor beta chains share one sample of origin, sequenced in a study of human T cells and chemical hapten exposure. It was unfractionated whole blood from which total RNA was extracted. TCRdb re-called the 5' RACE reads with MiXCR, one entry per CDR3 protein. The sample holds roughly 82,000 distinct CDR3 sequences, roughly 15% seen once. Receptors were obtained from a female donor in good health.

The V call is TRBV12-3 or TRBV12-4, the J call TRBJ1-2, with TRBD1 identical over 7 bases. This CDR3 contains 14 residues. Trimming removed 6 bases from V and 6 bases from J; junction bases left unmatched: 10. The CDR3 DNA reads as TGTGCCAGCAGCCACGACAGGGCTCTAGATGGCTACACCTTC. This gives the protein CASSHDRALDGYTF.

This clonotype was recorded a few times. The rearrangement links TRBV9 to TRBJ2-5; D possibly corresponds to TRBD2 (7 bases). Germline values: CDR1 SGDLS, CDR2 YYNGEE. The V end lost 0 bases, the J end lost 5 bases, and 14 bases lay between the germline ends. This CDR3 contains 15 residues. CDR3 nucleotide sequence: TGTGCCAGCAGCGTAGCGGGGGGCTGGGGTGAGACCCAGTACTTC. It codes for CASSVAGGWGETQYF.

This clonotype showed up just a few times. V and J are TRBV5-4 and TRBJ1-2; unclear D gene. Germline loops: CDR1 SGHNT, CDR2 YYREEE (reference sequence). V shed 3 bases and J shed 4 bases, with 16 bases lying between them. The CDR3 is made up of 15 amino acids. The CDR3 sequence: CASSSAPSSGYGYTF. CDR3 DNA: TGTGCCAGCAGCTCAGCGCCCAGTAGCGGCTATGGCTACACCTTC.

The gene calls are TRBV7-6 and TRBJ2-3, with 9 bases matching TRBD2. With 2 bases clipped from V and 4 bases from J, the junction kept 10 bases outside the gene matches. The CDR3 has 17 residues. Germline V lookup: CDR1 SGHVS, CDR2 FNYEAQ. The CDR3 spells CASSLLMAGGYSDTQYF. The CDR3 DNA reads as TGTGCCAGCAGCTTATTAATGGCGGGGGGGTATTCAGATACGCAGTATTTT.

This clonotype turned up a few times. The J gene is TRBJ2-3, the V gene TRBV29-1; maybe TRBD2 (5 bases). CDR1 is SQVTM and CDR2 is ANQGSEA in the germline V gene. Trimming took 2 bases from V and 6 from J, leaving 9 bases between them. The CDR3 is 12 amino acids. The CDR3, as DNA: TGCAGCGTTGAAAAGCGGTCGGATACGCAGTATTTT. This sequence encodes CSVEKRSDTQYF.

The CDR3 loop reads CASSLVGSGPNTEAFF. The CDR3, as DNA: TGTGCCAGCAGCTTAGTTGGCTCAGGGCCGAACACTGAAGCTTTCTTT. The rearrangement links TRBV7-9 to TRBJ1-1, with D maybe TRBD1 (5 bases). Trimming removed 1 base at V and 1 base at J, with 13 bases between. Germline CDR1 SEHNR, CDR2 FQNEAQ (reference sequence). The CDR3 has 16 residues.

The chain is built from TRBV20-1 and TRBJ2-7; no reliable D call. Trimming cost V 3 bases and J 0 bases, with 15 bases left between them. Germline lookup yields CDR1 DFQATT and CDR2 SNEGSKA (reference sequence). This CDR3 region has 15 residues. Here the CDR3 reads CSASQEVRPSYEQYF. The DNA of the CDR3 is TGCAGTGCTAGTCAGGAAGTACGGCCCTCCTACGAGCAGTACTTC.

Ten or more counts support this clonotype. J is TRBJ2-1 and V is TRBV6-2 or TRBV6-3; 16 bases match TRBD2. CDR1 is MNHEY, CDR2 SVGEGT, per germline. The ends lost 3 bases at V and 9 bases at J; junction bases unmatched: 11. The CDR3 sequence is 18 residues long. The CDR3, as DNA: TGTGCCAGCAGTTATCCCCCCGGGACTAGCGGGGGGGCTGTTGAGCAGTTCTTC. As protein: CASSYPPGTSGGAVEQFF.

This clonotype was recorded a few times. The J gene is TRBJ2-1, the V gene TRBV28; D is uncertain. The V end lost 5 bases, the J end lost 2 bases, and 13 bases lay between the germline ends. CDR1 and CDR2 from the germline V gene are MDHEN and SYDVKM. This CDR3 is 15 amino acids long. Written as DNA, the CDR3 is TGTGCCAGCAGTACATTCCGAAACGCCTACAATGAGCAGTTCTTC. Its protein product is CASSTFRNAYNEQFF. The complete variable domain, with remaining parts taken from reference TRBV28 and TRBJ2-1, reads DVKVTQSSRYLVKRTGEKVFLECVQDMDHENMFWYRQDPGLGLRLIYFSYDVKMKEKGDIPEGYSVSREKKERFSLILESASTNQTSMYLCASSTFRNAYNEQFFGPGTRLTVL.

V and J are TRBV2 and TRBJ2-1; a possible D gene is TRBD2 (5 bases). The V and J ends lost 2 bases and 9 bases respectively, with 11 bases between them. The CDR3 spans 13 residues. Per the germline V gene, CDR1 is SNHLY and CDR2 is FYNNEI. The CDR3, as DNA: TGTGCCAGCAGTGAAATCGAGGGTGTTGAGCAGTTCTTC. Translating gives CASSEIEGVEQFF.

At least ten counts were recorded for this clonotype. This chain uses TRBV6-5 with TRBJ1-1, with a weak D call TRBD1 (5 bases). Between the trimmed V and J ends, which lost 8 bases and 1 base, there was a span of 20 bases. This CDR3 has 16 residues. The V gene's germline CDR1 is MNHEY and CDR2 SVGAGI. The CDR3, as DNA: TGTGCCAGCCAAGAGGCGCAGGGAGTTTGGAACACTGAAGCTTTCTTT. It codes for CASQEAQGVWNTEAFF.

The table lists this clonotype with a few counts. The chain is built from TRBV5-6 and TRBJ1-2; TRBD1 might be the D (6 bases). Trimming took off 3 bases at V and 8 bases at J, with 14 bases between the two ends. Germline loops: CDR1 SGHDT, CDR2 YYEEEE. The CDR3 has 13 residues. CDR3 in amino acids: CASSWRAGVGYTF. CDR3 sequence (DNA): TGTGCCAGCAGCTGGAGGGCAGGGGTAGGCTACACCTTC.

CDR3 bases: TGTGCCAGCACAAAGGCTGGGGTTACTGAAGCTTTCTTT. Amino acids: CASTKAGVTEAFF. The chain combines TRBV6-6 with TRBJ1-1; D is undetermined. Between the trimmed V and J ends, which lost 7 bases and 5 bases, there was a span of 14 bases. The CDR3 has 13 amino acids. Germline V lookup: CDR1 MNHNY, CDR2 SVGAGI (reference sequence).

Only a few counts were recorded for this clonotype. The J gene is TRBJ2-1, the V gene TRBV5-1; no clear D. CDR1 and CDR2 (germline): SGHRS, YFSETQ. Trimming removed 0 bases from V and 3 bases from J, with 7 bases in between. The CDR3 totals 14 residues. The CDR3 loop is CASSLALDYNEQFF. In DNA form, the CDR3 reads TGCGCCAGCAGCTTGGCCCTAGACTACAATGAGCAGTTCTTC. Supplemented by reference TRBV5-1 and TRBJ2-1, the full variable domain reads KAGVTQTPRYLIKTRGQQVTLSCSPISGHRSVSWYQQTPGQGLQFLFEYFSETQRNKGNFPGRFSGRQFSNSRSEMNVSTLELGDSALYLCASSLALDYNEQFFGPGTRLTVL.

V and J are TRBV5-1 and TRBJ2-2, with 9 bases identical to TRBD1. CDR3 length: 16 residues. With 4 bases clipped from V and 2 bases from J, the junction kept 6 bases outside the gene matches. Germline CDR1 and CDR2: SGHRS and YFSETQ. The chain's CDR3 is CASSRGTGTNTGELFF. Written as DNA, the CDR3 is TGCGCCAGCAGCCGGGGGACAGGGACAAACACCGGGGAGCTGTTTTTT.

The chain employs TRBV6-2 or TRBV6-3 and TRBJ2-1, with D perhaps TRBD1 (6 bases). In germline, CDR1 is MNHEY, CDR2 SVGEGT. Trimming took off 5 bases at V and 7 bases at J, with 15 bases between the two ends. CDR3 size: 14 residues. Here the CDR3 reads CASSESTGRNEQFF. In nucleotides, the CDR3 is TGTGCCAGCAGTGAAAGCACAGGGAGAAATGAGCAGTTCTTC.

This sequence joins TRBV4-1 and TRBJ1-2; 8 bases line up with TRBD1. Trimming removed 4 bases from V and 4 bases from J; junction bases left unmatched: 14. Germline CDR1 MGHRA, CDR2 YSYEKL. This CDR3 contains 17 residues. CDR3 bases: TGCGCCAGCAGCCGAATACCGGACAGGGTAGGATTCTATGGCTACACCTTC. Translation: CASSRIPDRVGFYGYTF.

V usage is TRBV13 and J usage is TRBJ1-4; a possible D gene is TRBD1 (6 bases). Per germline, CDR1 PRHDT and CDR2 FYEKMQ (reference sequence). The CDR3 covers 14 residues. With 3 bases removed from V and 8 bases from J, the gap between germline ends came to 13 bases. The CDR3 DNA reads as TGTGCCAGCAGCTTTTCCGGGACACCAGAAAAACTGTTTTTT. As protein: CASSFSGTPEKLFF. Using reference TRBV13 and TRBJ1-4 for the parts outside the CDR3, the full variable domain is AAGVIQSPRHLIKEKRETATLKCYPIPRHDTVYWYQQGPGQDPQFLISFYEKMQSDKGSIPDRFSAQQFSDYHSELNMSSLELGDSALYFCASSFSGTPEKLFFGSGTQLSVL.

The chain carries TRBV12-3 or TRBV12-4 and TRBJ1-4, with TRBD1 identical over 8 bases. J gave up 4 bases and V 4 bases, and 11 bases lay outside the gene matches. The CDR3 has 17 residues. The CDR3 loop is CASSWGRGTGVNEKLFF. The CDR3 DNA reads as TGTGCCAGCAGTTGGGGGAGAGGGACAGGAGTTAATGAAAAACTGTTTTTT.